A selection of T cell receptor beta chains follows, all from one sample in a study of glioma-infiltrating T cells after dendritic cell vaccination. Sequencing was performed with immunoSEQ multiplex PCR; in TCRdb, only in-frame clones are kept and a portion is missing. The table shows 50,000 to 75,000 clones, with around 85% occurring only once. The source was blood, collected after dendritic cell vaccination. The receptors originated from a human donor with glioblastoma. Both conserved end residues are part of each CDR3. The order of the fields is clone size, D gene, J gene, V gene, CDR3 protein, CDR3 DNA. A D gene is named only where the DNA matches it firmly. Size is omitted from some rows. Given values are once, few, many or a class for expanded clones.

few . TRBJ2-3 TRBV4-2 CASSPGSTSTDTQYF TGTGCCAGCAGCCCCGGGTCCACTAGCACAGATACGCAGTATTTT
. TRBD2 TRBJ2-3 TRBV11-3 CASSSLSGGAADTQYF TGTGCCAGCAGCTCGTTGAGCGGGGGGGCCGCAGATACGCAGTATTTT
few . TRBJ1-1 TRBV11-3 CASSETGGSLTEAFF TGTGCCAGCAGCGAAACTGGCGGGTCATTAACTGAAGCTTTCTTT
. TRBD1 TRBJ1-2 TRBV4-3 CASSQETGTGRSYGYTF TGCGCCAGCAGCCAAGAAACCGGGACAGGGCGTTCTTATGGCTACACCTTC
. TRBD2 TRBJ2-1 TRBV7-9 CASSFKRGDDNEQFF TGTGCCAGCAGCTTTAAGCGGGGGGATGACAATGAGCAGTTCTTC
. TRBD2 TRBJ2-1 TRBV5-4 CASSSSGGDEQFF TGTGCCAGCAGCTCGTCGGGGGGTGACGAGCAGTTCTTC
. . TRBJ1-4 TRBV19 CASSMSSLSTNEKLFF TGTGCCAGTAGTATGTCGTCCTTGTCGACTAATGAAAAACTGTTTTTT
. . TRBJ1-6 TRBV15 CATRAGQDPYSPLHF TGTGCCACCAGAGCAGGGCAGGACCCTTATTCACCCCTCCACTTT
. TRBD1 TRBJ1-5 TRBV27 CARGGAGDRVRQPQHF TGTGCCAGAGGAGGGGCGGGCGACAGGGTTAGACAGCCCCAGCATTTT
. TRBD1 TRBJ1-2 TRBV4-3 CASSPDRQGGYGYTF TGCGCCAGCAGCCCGGATCGCCAGGGGGGCTATGGCTACACCTTC
. . TRBJ2-3 TRBV7-9 CASSPKGADTQYF TGTGCCAGCAGCCCTAAGGGGGCAGATACGCAGTATTTT
once TRBD1 TRBJ1-1 TRBV10-3 CAISESTGSNTEAFF TGTGCCATCAGTGAGTCGACAGGGTCGAACACTGAAGCTTTCTTT
. TRBD1 TRBJ1-2 TRBV25-1 CASSPSTGTYGYTF TGTGCCAGCAGTCCTTCGACAGGGACCTATGGCTACACCTTC
once . TRBJ2-2 TRBV15 CATSRETIGTGELFF TGTGCCACCAGCAGAGAAACGATCGGCACCGGGGAGCTGTTTTTT
. . TRBJ2-1 TRBV14 CASSPYSSAGEQFF TGTGCCAGCAGCCCCTATTCCAGCGCCGGTGAGCAGTTCTTC
. TRBD1 TRBJ1-1 TRBV6-6 CASRRTGGIMNTEAFF TGTGCCAGCAGGAGGACAGGGGGGATCATGAACACTGAAGCTTTCTTT
. TRBD1 TRBJ2-7 TRBV4-2 CASSQQAGTGKYEQYF TGTGCCAGCAGCCAACAAGCGGGGACAGGGAAGTACGAGCAGTACTTC